This T cell receptor (beta chain) comes out of a study of blood T cell repertoires in COVID-19. Overall study context: COVID-19 samples, acute and convalescent, were from the United States, Italy and Spain.

Produced via immunoSEQ multiplex PCR; TCRdb's table is partial and in-frame only. The sample lists 300,000 to 350,000 clones; around nine tenths were seen once. This clone was picked up one time. There are 17 residues in the CDR3. Germline loops: CDR1 SGDLS, CDR2 YYNGEE. Trimming shortened V by 0 bases and J by 0 bases, and 16 bases separated the two germline ends. The sample comprised PBMCs or T cells enriched from blood (not recorded which). The receptor's source is a woman aged 30 to 39 who had been exposed to COVID-19. The gene calls are TRBV9 and TRBJ2-7; possible D gene TRBD1, 6 bases. CDR3 residues: CASSVALPDRGSYEQYF. The DNA of the CDR3 is TGTGCCAGCAGCGTAGCTTTACCGGACAGAGGCTCCTACGAGCAGTACTTC.